This entry lists 28 T cell receptor beta chains sequenced from one sample in a study of blood T cells in healthy people across ages. Primers used in a second PCR of roughly 7 to 11 cycles were a sample-barcoded 5' primer and a J-beta primer mix. TCRdb re-derived calls from the 5' RACE reads in MiXCR, one entry per CDR3 protein. The sample records about 1.5 million distinct CDR3 sequences, 42% being singletons. The specimen was blood. These receptors were taken from a young woman in good health.

This chain uses TRBV24-1 with TRBJ2-1; D may be TRBD1 or TRBD2 (5 bases each). From germline, CDR1 is KGHDR and CDR2 SFDVKD. The CDR3 runs 18 residues. The V gene lost 4 bases and the J gene lost 7 bases, with 25 bases spanning the gap. The CDR3 loop reads CATSDSPSGTPFVNEQFF. CDR3 coding DNA: TGTGCCACCAGTGACTCTCCTTCCGGGACCCCGTTTGTGAATGAGCAGTTCTTC.

This clonotype was counted between two and nine times. The chain links TRBV7-2 to TRBJ1-1, with TRBD1 as a possible D gene (6 bases). CDR1 is SGHTA, CDR2 FQGNSA, per germline. The germline V and J ends were trimmed by 0 bases and 6 bases, with 17 bases remaining between them. This CDR3 region has 16 residues. The CDR3 nucleotides read TGTGCCAGCAGCTTAGCGGTCGCGGGGGGCGCTTCTGAAGCTTTCTTT. Protein product: CASSLAVAGGASEAFF.

The chain recombines TRBV7-8 with TRBJ2-2; D is possibly TRBD1 (5 bases). The CDR3 sequence is 16 residues long. Trimming removed 7 bases from V and 3 bases from J, with 18 bases in between. The germline gives CDR1 SGHVS, CDR2 FQNEAQ. The CDR3 DNA is TGTGCCAGCACCACACCCAAGGGGCCTTACACCGGGGAGCTGTTTTTT. Amino acids: CASTTPKGPYTGELFF. Full variable domain (rest looked up from reference TRBV7-8 and TRBJ2-2): GAGVSQSPRYKVAKRGQDVALRCDPISGHVSLFWYQQALGQGPEFLTYFQNEAQLDKSGLPSDRFFAERPEGSVSTLKIQRTQQEDSAVYLCASTTPKGPYTGELFFGEGSRLTVL.

The chain combines TRBV7-2 with TRBJ2-2; 7 bases line up with TRBD2. Trimming cost V 8 bases and J 8 bases; bases outside gene matches: 11. Germline CDR1 SGHTA, CDR2 FQGNSA. CDR3 length: 14 amino acids. CDR3 loop: CASQKTSRKGELFF. CDR3 coding DNA: TGTGCCAGCCAAAAGACTAGCCGGAAAGGGGAGCTGTTTTTT.

The gene calls are TRBV5-1 and TRBJ2-7; 8 bases match TRBD1. Per the germline V gene, CDR1 is SGHRS and CDR2 is YFSETQ. Trimming took 3 bases from V and 2 from J; bases not matched to a gene: 4. The CDR3 consists of 14 residues. CDR3 in DNA: TGCGCCAGCAGCTGGACAGGGCCAACCTACGAGCAGTACTTC. This sequence encodes CASSWTGPTYEQYF.

The rearrangement joins TRBV27 to TRBJ1-4; D is uncertain. V was cut by 5 bases and J by 8 bases, with 18 bases left in between. Germline V CDR1 and CDR2: MNHEY, SMNVEV (reference sequence). This CDR3 has 15 residues. CDR3 nucleotides: TGTGCCAGCAGTCCGTGGGCCTTGATTGGAGAAAAACTGTTTTTT. Its translation is CASSPWALIGEKLFF.

The chain has TRBV5-1 and TRBJ2-3; D uncertain. There are 14 residues in the CDR3. Germline CDR1 reads SGHRS; CDR2 reads YFSETQ. V gave up 4 bases and J gave up 1 base, with 10 bases separating them. CDR3 amino acids: CASSTQQRTDTQYF. DNA for the CDR3: TGCGCCAGCAGCACCCAGCAACGCACAGATACGCAGTATTTT. Full variable domain (missing parts from reference TRBV5-1 and TRBJ2-3): KAGVTQTPRYLIKTRGQQVTLSCSPISGHRSVSWYQQTPGQGLQFLFEYFSETQRNKGNFPGRFSGRQFSNSRSEMNVSTLELGDSALYLCASSTQQRTDTQYFGPGTRLTVL.

This clonotype was counted only a few times. V gene TRBV20-1 combines with J gene TRBJ2-5, with TRBD1 as a possible D gene (6 bases). Trimming removed 6 bases from V and 5 bases from J, with 25 bases in between. This CDR3 comprises 16 residues. Per the germline V gene, CDR1 is DFQATT and CDR2 is SNEGSKA (reference sequence). The CDR3 DNA reads as TGCAGTGCAACCCCCTCACAGGGTCGGTTTTTGGAGACCCAGTACTTC. It codes for CSATPSQGRFLETQYF.

The V call is TRBV18, the J call TRBJ2-3; TRBD2 aligns across 14 bases. The trim removed 1 base at V and 0 bases at J, leaving 6 bases unmatched. Germline V gene sequence: CDR1 KGHSH, CDR2 LQKENI. The CDR3 contains 19 residues. CDR3 in amino acids: CASSPRGLAGGASTDTQYF. CDR3 nucleotide sequence: TGTGCCAGCTCACCACGCGGACTAGCGGGGGGCGCTAGCACAGATACGCAGTATTTT.

V and J are TRBV5-5 and TRBJ2-5, with unresolved D. The germline V gene encodes CDR1 SGHKS and CDR2 YYEKEE (reference sequence). The CDR3 is made up of 14 amino acids. V lost 4 bases to trimming and J lost 5 bases, with 15 bases between them. The CDR3 bases are TGTGCCAGCAGCCCCCGACCGGCTCGGGAGACCCAGTACTTC. It translates to CASSPRPARETQYF.

This clonotype was picked up one time. V gene TRBV4-3 combines with J gene TRBJ2-7; weak D call: TRBD1 (6 bases). The CDR3 covers 14 residues. The germline CDR1 and CDR2 sequences are LGHNA and YSLEER. With 4 bases removed from V and 8 bases from J, the gap between germline ends came to 18 bases. The CDR3: CASSPYDRHPKQYF. In DNA form, the CDR3 reads TGCGCCAGCAGCCCATACGACAGGCACCCCAAGCAGTACTTC.

This clonotype was seen only a few times. V gene TRBV7-3 combines with J gene TRBJ2-1, with 9 nucleotides matching TRBD2. V lost 0 bases to trimming and J lost 1 base; unmatched junction nucleotides: 4. From germline, CDR1 is SGHTA and CDR2 FQGTGA. The CDR3 is 17 residues long. CDR3 coding DNA: TGTGCCAGCAGCTTAACGGATAGCGGGAGTTCCTACAATGAGCAGTTCTTC. Protein: CASSLTDSGSSYNEQFF.

As regards this clonotype: Its ends do not fully match the called genes, so a read error is possible. The chain couples TRBV12-3 or TRBV12-4 to TRBJ2-1; tentatively, D is TRBD2 (6 bases). CDR3 size: 16 residues. The CDR3 here is CASSSWGENAYNVQFF. In DNA form, the CDR3 reads TGTGCCAGCAGTTCCTGGGGGGAGAATGCCTACAATGTGCAGTTCTTC.

This clonotype has a handful of counts. This rearrangement joins TRBV15 to TRBJ2-1, with D possibly being TRBD2 (6 bases). The CDR3 loop spans 15 amino acids. CDR1 and CDR2 (germline): LNHNV, YYDKDF (reference sequence). V lost 0 bases, J lost 8 bases, and 14 bases lay in between. The DNA for the CDR3 is TGTGCCACCAGCAGAGATGTACTAGCCGGAGATGAGCAGTTCTTC. Translated: CATSRDVLAGDEQFF.

CDR3 in DNA: TGCAGTGCTCCGGGACGGACGAACACTGAAGCTTTCTTT. This sequence encodes CSAPGRTNTEAFF. The rearrangement links TRBV20-1 to TRBJ1-1; possibly TRBD1 for D (5 bases). Germline V gives CDR1 DFQATT, CDR2 SNEGSKA (reference sequence). The CDR3 has 13 residues. V lost 5 bases to trimming and J lost 1 base, with 11 bases between them.

This clonotype was observed a handful of times. The V gene is TRBV2, the J gene TRBJ2-3; 15 bases match TRBD2. This CDR3 has 14 residues. V lost 6 bases to trimming and J lost 7 bases; unmatched junction nucleotides: 2. CDR1 is SNHLY and CDR2 is FYNNEI in the germline V gene. The CDR3 bases are TGTGCCAGCAGGGGACTAGCGGGGGGCTATACGCAGTATTTT. Its translation: CASRGLAGGYTQYF. Filled out from reference TRBV2 and TRBJ2-3, the complete variable domain reads EPEVTQTPSHQVTQMGQEVILRCVPISNHLYFYWYRQILGQKVEFLVSFYNNEISEKSEIFDDQFSVERPDGSNFTLKIRSTKLEDSAMYFCASRGLAGGYTQYFGPGTRLTVL.

This rearrangement joins TRBV4-3 to TRBJ2-2, with 10 bases fitting TRBD2. The germline CDR1 and CDR2 sequences are LGHNA and YSLEER. The length of the CDR3 is 16 residues. V shed 4 bases and J 7 bases; nucleotides not matched to a gene: 9. In DNA, the CDR3 is TGCGCCAGCAGCCCGTTCCGAGCGGGGGGGAGCGGGGAGCTGTTTTTT. The encoded protein is CASSPFRAGGSGELFF.

Concerning this clonotype itself: The junction and the germline gene differ at one end; a read error may be behind it. The rearrangement joins TRBV20-1 to TRBJ2-4, with D perhaps assigned TRBD1 or TRBD2 (5 bases each). Looked up from germline, CDR1 is DFQATT and CDR2 is SNEGSKA (reference sequence). The CDR3 contains 13 residues. The CDR3 DNA sequence: TGCAGTGCTAGTCCGGGACCCAAAAGCATTCAGTACTTC. Amino acids: CSASPGPKSIQYF.

The chain joins TRBV20-1 to TRBJ2-5; D is unresolved. The germline V gene encodes CDR1 DFQATT and CDR2 SNEGSKA (reference sequence). Trimming left V 3 bases short and J 11 bases short, with 10 bases between. The CDR3 totals 10 residues. CDR3 amino acids: CSASILKQYF. In DNA, the CDR3 is TGCAGTGCTAGTATCTTAAAGCAGTACTTC.

The sample holds a few counts of this clonotype. The chain uses TRBV11-2 and TRBJ2-5; 9 bases agree with TRBD1. The DNA end is a closer match to TRBJ2-7, so the J assignment may be wrong. Germline CDR1 reads SGHAT; CDR2 reads FQNNGV. The CDR3 loop spans 16 amino acids. The CDR3, as DNA: TGTGCCAGCAGCTTTCTGACCGGGACAGGGTACTACGAGCAGTACTTC. Translated: CASSFLTGTGYYEQYF.

The table lists this clonotype with a few counts. The J gene is TRBJ1-4, the V gene TRBV20-1, with D unresolved. Germline V gene lookup returns CDR1 DFQATT and CDR2 SNEGSKA (reference sequence). This CDR3 spans 13 amino acids. Between the trimmed V and J ends, which lost 4 bases and 4 bases, there was a span of 10 bases. The chain's CDR3 is CSAKEANNEKLFF. Here the CDR3 DNA reads TGCAGTGCTAAGGAGGCTAATAATGAAAAACTGTTTTTT.

The chain joins TRBV6-2 or TRBV6-3 to TRBJ2-7, with a weak D call TRBD1 (5 bases). This CDR3 comprises 14 residues. Germline values: CDR1 MNHEY, CDR2 SVGEGT. V was shortened by 6 bases and J by 3 bases, with 15 bases between the two germline ends. In DNA form, the CDR3 reads TGTGCCAGCAGAGGGGTCAAGGGAAGCTACGAGCAGTACTTC. Amino acid sequence: CASRGVKGSYEQYF.

The V and J genes are TRBV5-1 and TRBJ2-5; possibly TRBD1 for D (6 bases). The V end lost 3 bases, the J end lost 3 bases, and 12 bases lay between the germline ends. Germline V CDR1 and CDR2: SGHRS, YFSETQ. The CDR3 loop spans 14 amino acids. The CDR3 DNA reads TGCGCCAGCAGCTCTCAGGGGTCTGAAGAGACCCAGTACTTC. Its translation: CASSSQGSEETQYF.

The chain has TRBV20-1 and TRBJ1-2, with TRBD1 as a possible D gene (5 bases). V was shortened by 0 bases and J by 4 bases, with 15 bases between the two germline ends. Germline V lookup: CDR1 DFQATT, CDR2 SNEGSKA (reference sequence). The CDR3 is 15 residues long. DNA for the CDR3: TGCAGTGCTAGAGATAGAGGGGCTCCACCCTATGGCTACACCTTC. Protein: CSARDRGAPPYGYTF.

This clonotype was seen more than once but under ten times. The chain employs TRBV5-1 and TRBJ2-1, with a tentative D call TRBD2 (7 bases). Trimming stripped 1 base from V and 7 bases from J, with 15 bases between. CDR3 length: 15 residues. Germline V lookup: CDR1 SGHRS, CDR2 YFSETQ. The CDR3 spells CASSLRLEGGNEQFF. DNA of the CDR3: TGCGCCAGCAGCTTGAGACTAGAGGGGGGGAATGAGCAGTTCTTC.

Details on this clonotype: One end of the junction does not line up with germline, which may come from a read error. The V gene is TRBV10-2, the J gene TRBJ2-5; D is uncertain. Looked up from germline, CDR1 is WSHSY and CDR2 is SAAADI. The CDR3 length is 12 residues. The CDR3, as DNA: TGCGCCGGCAGTGAAGGGATCGAGACCCAGTACTTC. Its protein is CAGSEGIETQYF.

The rearrangement uses TRBV7-2 and TRBJ2-1; D possibly corresponds to TRBD2 (6 bases). The V gene lost 8 bases and the J gene lost 8 bases, with 13 bases spanning the gap. This CDR3 has 12 amino acids. CDR1 and CDR2 (germline): SGHTA, FQGNSA. CDR3 bases: TGTGCCAGCCCCACGGGGGAGGATGAGCAGTTCTTC. It encodes CASPTGEDEQFF.

The V and J genes are TRBV28 and TRBJ1-1; D is unclear. CDR1 is MDHEN and CDR2 is SYDVKM in the germline V gene. CDR3 length: 14 residues. With 6 bases removed from V and 5 bases from J, the gap between germline ends came to 16 bases. The CDR3 spells CASSPPARLTEAFF. The CDR3 DNA reads TGTGCCAGCAGCCCCCCTGCCCGGTTAACTGAAGCTTTCTTT.